These 24 T cell receptor beta chains came from one sample sequenced in a study of T-cell memory formation after mild COVID-19 (dated by TCRdb to the early 2020s). Library creation used 5' RACE. These reads were obtained on an Illumina NovaSeq 6000. The public sequencing data were trimmed at Q25 with fastp and processed into clonotypes with MiXCR by TCRdb, which kept only in-frame beta chains. CDR3 protein duplicates are merged, each entry listing the most common genes and DNA. Counted in this sample were under 400,000 distinct CDR3 sequences; around 20% of them appeared once. The ten largest clones add up to around 13% of the sample. The source material was PBMCs or a T cell subset sorted from them (not recorded which). The receptors shown here come from an adult woman who had mild COVID-19 (a few samples of this study predate the infection). The sample titles of this study are shuffled in the database, so cell type and time point are left out; the donor was told from shared clones.

This clonotype occurred a few times. V usage is TRBV29-1 and J usage is TRBJ2-2; D is ambiguous. CDR3 length: 14 amino acids. V was cut by 4 bases and J by 0 bases, with 9 bases left in between. CDR1 and CDR2 (germline): SQVTM, ANQGSEA. The CDR3 loop reads CSVALAANTGELFF. The CDR3 bases are TGCAGCGTTGCTTTGGCAGCGAACACCGGGGAGCTGTTTTTT.

This chain links TRBV12-3 or TRBV12-4 with TRBJ1-5; 7 bases are a match to TRBD1. The V segment lost 5 bases and the J segment 4 bases; nucleotides outside the gene matches: 5. This CDR3 comprises 14 residues. The CDR3 region is CASSPGTDNQPQHF. CDR3 nucleotides: TGTGCCAGCAGTCCCGGGACAGATAATCAGCCCCAGCATTTT.

This clonotype was seen at least ten times. At one end, the junction sequence differs from germline, possibly due to a read error. The chain joins TRBV20-1 to TRBJ1-1; D is possibly TRBD1 (5 bases). The CDR3 contains 11 residues. Germline CDR1 DFQATT, CDR2 SNEGSKA (reference sequence). This CDR3 reads CSALGAQLLIF. The CDR3 DNA reads as TGCAGTGCTCTCGGGGCCCAATTACTAATCTTT.

This chain uses TRBV6-5 with TRBJ2-3; 9 nucleotides agree with TRBD2. In germline, CDR1 is MNHEY, CDR2 SVGAGI. Losses at the gene ends were 1 base for V and 4 bases for J; bases not matched to a gene: 9. The CDR3 extends over 17 amino acids. This CDR3 is CASSYYPHSGSSDTQYF. The CDR3 coding sequence is TGTGCCAGCAGTTACTACCCCCATAGCGGGAGTTCAGATACGCAGTATTTT.

A remark on this clonotype: Being one base from a much bigger clone, this may be a read error. The chain employs TRBV4-3 and TRBJ2-6; 8 bases fit TRBD1. Germline V gene lookup returns CDR1 LGHNA and CDR2 YSLEER. After removal of 0 bases from V and 8 bases from J, the junction contained 9 bases not matched to a gene. CDR3 length equals 17 residues. The CDR3 DNA reads as TGCGCCAGCAGCCAAGATCATTTAAGGACAGGGACCAACGTCCTGACTTTC. Residues: CASSQDHLRTGTNVLTF.

This clonotype turned up a few times. J is TRBJ1-1 and V is TRBV6-5; D uncertain. Trimming removed 4 bases from V and 6 bases from J, with 21 bases in between. The CDR3 is 16 amino acids. CDR1 MNHEY and CDR2 SVGAGI come from the germline V gene. For the CDR3, the DNA is TGTGCCAGCAGTTCTGCGACGAGGAGTGGATCCGCTGAAGCTTTCTTT. Translation: CASSSATRSGSAEAFF.

This rearrangement joins TRBV6-1 to TRBJ1-5; possible D gene TRBD1, 5 bases. CDR3 length: 11 amino acids. Trimming pared 2 bases from V and 11 bases from J, leaving 7 bases between. The germline V gene encodes CDR1 MNHNS and CDR2 SASEGT. The CDR3 DNA follows: TGTGCCAGCAGTGAAAGAGGGGCCCAGCATTTT. It translates to CASSERGAQHF.

V and J are TRBV7-9 and TRBJ1-1; D ambiguous. Trimming cost V 4 bases and J 1 base, with 7 bases left between them. Germline lookup yields CDR1 SEHNR and CDR2 FQNEAQ (reference sequence). This CDR3 contains 13 residues. CDR3 DNA: TGTGCCAGCAGCTCCCCAGCGAACACTGAAGCTTTCTTT. It specifies CASSSPANTEAFF.

This clonotype was seen more than once but under ten times. V is TRBV7-3 and J is TRBJ2-1, with TRBD2 identical over 8 bases. Germline V gene data show CDR1 as SGHTA and CDR2 as FQGTGA. This CDR3 spans 15 amino acids. With 1 base clipped from V and 7 bases from J, the junction kept 6 bases outside the gene matches. The CDR3 nucleotides read TGTGCCAGCAGCTTAATGGGAAGCGGGGGTAATGAGCAGTTCTTC. This codes for CASSLMGSGGNEQFF.

There are many counts of this clonotype. The rearrangement joins TRBV7-3 to TRBJ2-1, with a possible D match to TRBD2 (6 bases). This CDR3 region has 15 residues. The V end was cut by 1 base, the J end by 4 bases, with 11 bases between. Germline CDR1 is SGHTA and CDR2 is FQGTGA. The CDR3 nucleotides are TGTGCCAGCAGCTTAAAAGTGGGACTGTACAATGAGCAGTTCTTC. Its translation is CASSLKVGLYNEQFF. Variable domain in full (rest from reference TRBV7-3 and TRBJ2-1): GAGVSQTPSNKVTEKGKYVELRCDPISGHTALYWYRQSLGQGPEFLIYFQGTGAADDSGLPNDRFFAVRPEGSVSTLKIQRTERGDSAVYLCASSLKVGLYNEQFFGPGTRLTVL.

The chain is built from TRBV7-3 and TRBJ2-3; D assignment may be TRBD1 or TRBD2 (5 bases each). The germline CDR1 and CDR2 sequences are SGHTA and FQGTGA. The V and J ends lost 3 bases and 6 bases respectively, with 7 bases between them. The CDR3 length is 12 residues. CDR3 in DNA: TGTGCCAGCAGCTTGAGGGACGATACGCAGTATTTT. Residues: CASSLRDDTQYF.

The rearrangement links TRBV20-1 to TRBJ2-7; D is perhaps TRBD1 (6 bases). V lost 5 bases and J 6 bases, leaving 11 bases between the germline ends. Germline-derived CDR1 and CDR2 are DFQATT and SNEGSKA (reference sequence). The CDR3 sequence is 11 residues long. In nucleotides, the CDR3 is TGCAGTGCTCACGACAGGCTCGAGCAGTACTTC. It specifies CSAHDRLEQYF.

This clonotype appeared a few times. The V gene is TRBV9, the J gene TRBJ2-1, with 14 bases matching TRBD2. This CDR3 contains 15 residues. The ends lost 0 bases at V and 10 bases at J; junction bases unmatched: 3. CDR1 SGDLS and CDR2 YYNGEE come from the germline V gene. Written as DNA, the CDR3 is TGTGCCAGCAGCGTAGGACTAGCGGGAGGGGGAGAGCAGTTCTTC. It codes for CASSVGLAGGGEQFF.

There are a few counts of this clonotype. Written as DNA, the CDR3 is TGTGCCAGCTCACCAAGACAGGGCCCCGAAGAAGCTTTCTTT. Translation gives CASSPRQGPEEAFF. The genes are TRBV18 and TRBJ1-1; 7 bases agree with TRBD1. With V trimmed by 2 bases and J by 8 bases, 8 bases remained unmatched. Germline CDR1 is KGHSH and CDR2 is LQKENI. The length of the CDR3 is 14 residues.

This chain links TRBV20-1 with TRBJ2-1; no clear D gene. The CDR3 length is 13 residues. Germline assignment: CDR1 DFQATT and CDR2 SNEGSKA (reference sequence). CDR3 coding DNA: TGCAGCCCGAAAAAGTGGTCCTACAATGAGCAGTTCTTC. This sequence encodes CSPKKWSYNEQFF.

The J gene is TRBJ1-1, the V gene TRBV9, with TRBD1 as a possible D gene (6 bases). Looked up from germline, CDR1 is SGDLS and CDR2 is YYNGEE. V was cut by 1 base and J by 5 bases, with 21 bases left in between. CDR3 length equals 17 residues. CDR3 sequence reads: CASSVSSGGGRATEAFF. As DNA, the CDR3 is TGTGCCAGCAGCGTAAGTTCAGGAGGGGGTAGGGCGACTGAAGCTTTCTTT.

This chain links TRBV27 with TRBJ2-1, with 7 bases that match TRBD1. With V trimmed by 8 bases and J by 6 bases, 13 bases remained unmatched. CDR3 size: 15 residues. In germline, CDR1 is MNHEY, CDR2 SMNVEV (reference sequence). The CDR3 DNA is TGTGCCAGCGCATCAGGGGGAATCCTGGGCAATGAGCAGTTCTTC. Its protein is CASASGGILGNEQFF.

J is TRBJ1-1 and V is TRBV5-5; a weak D match, TRBD1 (5 bases). Trimming pared 7 bases from V and 4 bases from J, leaving 5 bases between. The CDR3 loop spans 10 amino acids. Germline lookup yields CDR1 SGHKS and CDR2 YYEKEE (reference sequence). The CDR3 spells CASGGTEAFF. For the CDR3, the DNA is TGTGCCAGCGGGGGCACTGAAGCTTTCTTT.

The chain carries TRBV2 and TRBJ2-7, with 9 bases lining up with TRBD1. Germline V gives CDR1 SNHLY, CDR2 FYNNEI. Trimming at V came to 2 bases and at J to 0 bases, leaving 8 bases not matched to a gene. The CDR3 length is 17 residues. CDR3 loop: CASSEPSGTGNSYEQYF. The DNA for the CDR3 is TGTGCCAGCAGTGAACCCTCCGGGACAGGGAACTCCTACGAGCAGTACTTC.

This chain links TRBV12-3 or TRBV12-4 with TRBJ1-2, with unresolved D. The CDR3 has 14 residues. Deletions cut 5 bases from V and 3 bases from J, with 13 bases between. CDR3 in amino acids: CASSPSQLHYGYTF. In DNA, the CDR3 is TGTGCCAGCAGTCCCTCACAGCTACACTATGGCTACACCTTC.

The chain is built from TRBV10-3 and TRBJ2-1; the match to TRBD2 covers 8 bases. V was clipped by 7 bases and J by 5 bases; unmatched bases: 4. This CDR3 is built from 13 residues. Germline loops: CDR1 ENHRY, CDR2 SYGVKD. The CDR3 DNA follows: TGTGCCATCAAAGCGGGAGCAAACAATGAGCAGTTCTTC. Amino acid sequence: CAIKAGANNEQFF.

This clonotype was observed once. This chain connects TRBV7-3 to TRBJ2-3; possibly TRBD2 for D (5 bases). Deletions cut 2 bases from V and 4 bases from J, with 13 bases between. The CDR3 has 15 residues. CDR1 is SGHTA and CDR2 is FQGTGA in the germline V gene. CDR3 amino acids: CASSLGLAAADTQYF. Here the CDR3 DNA reads TGTGCCAGCAGCTTAGGCCTAGCTGCAGCAGATACGCAGTATTTT.

This clonotype was observed once. The gene calls are TRBV29-1 and TRBJ1-1; D is unclear. Trimming stripped 7 bases from V and 6 bases from J, with 15 bases between. This CDR3 comprises 12 residues. The germline V gene encodes CDR1 SQVTM and CDR2 ANQGSEA. CDR3: CSAGVGYPEAFF. CDR3 nucleotides: TGCAGCGCCGGGGTGGGGTATCCTGAAGCTTTCTTT.

This clonotype was picked up a small number of times. V usage is TRBV5-1 and J usage is TRBJ1-2, with TRBD1 matching over 8 bases. This CDR3 region has 17 residues. J was trimmed by 7 bases and V by 2 bases; bases with no gene match: 16. The germline CDR1 and CDR2 sequences are SGHRS and YFSETQ. The CDR3 coding sequence is TGCGCCAGCAGCTTCGGTGGATCCGGGACAGGTGTATCTGGCTACACCTTC. Its translation: CASSFGGSGTGVSGYTF.